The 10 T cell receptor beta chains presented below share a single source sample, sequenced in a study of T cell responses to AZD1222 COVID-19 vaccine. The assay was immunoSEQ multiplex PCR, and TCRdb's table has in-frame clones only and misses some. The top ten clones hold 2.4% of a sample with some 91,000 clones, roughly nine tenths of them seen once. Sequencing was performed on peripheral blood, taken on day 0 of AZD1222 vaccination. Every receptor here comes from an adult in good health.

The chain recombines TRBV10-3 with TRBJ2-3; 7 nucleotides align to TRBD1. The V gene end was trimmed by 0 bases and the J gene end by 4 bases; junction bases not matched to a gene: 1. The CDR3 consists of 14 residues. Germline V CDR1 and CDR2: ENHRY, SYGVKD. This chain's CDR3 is CAISESTGPDTQYF. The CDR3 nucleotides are TGTGCCATCAGTGAGTCGACAGGGCCAGATACGCAGTATTTT.

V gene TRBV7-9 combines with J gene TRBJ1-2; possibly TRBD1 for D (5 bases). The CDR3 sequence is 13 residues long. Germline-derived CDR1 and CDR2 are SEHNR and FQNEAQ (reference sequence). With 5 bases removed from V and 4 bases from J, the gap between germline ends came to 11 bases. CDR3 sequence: CASSADGGYGYTF. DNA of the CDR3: TGTGCCAGCAGCGCGGACGGGGGCTATGGCTACACCTTC.

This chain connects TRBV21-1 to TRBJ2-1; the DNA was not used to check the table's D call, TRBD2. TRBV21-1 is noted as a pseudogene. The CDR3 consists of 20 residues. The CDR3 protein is CASSKSYLVETSGGMNEQFF. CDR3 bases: TGTGCCAGCAGCAAAAGTTACCTTGTTGAGACTAGCGGGGGGATGAATGAGCAGTTCTTC.

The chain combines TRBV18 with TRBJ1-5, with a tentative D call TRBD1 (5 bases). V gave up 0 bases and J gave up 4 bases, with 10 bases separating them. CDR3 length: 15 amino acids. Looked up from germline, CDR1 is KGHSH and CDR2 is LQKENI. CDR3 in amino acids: CASSPPGRKNQPQHF. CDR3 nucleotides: TGTGCCAGCTCACCACCGGGACGGAAGAATCAGCCCCAGCATTTT.

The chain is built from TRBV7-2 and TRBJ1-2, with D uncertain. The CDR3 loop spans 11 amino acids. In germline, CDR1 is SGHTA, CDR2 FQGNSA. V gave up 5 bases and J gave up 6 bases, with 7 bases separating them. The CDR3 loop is CASSPRDGYTF. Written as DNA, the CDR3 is TGTGCCAGCAGCCCTAGGGATGGCTACACCTTC.

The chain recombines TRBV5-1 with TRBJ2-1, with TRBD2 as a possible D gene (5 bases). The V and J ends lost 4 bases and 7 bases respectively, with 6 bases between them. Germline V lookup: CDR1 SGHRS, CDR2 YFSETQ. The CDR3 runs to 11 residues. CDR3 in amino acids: CASSGSNEQFF. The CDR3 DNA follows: TGCGCCAGCAGCGGGAGTAATGAGCAGTTCTTC.

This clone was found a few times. Written as DNA, the CDR3 is TGTGCCAGCATTCGGGCCGGGACAGGATTGAGTGAAGCTTTCTTT. This encodes CASIRAGTGLSEAFF. The gene calls are TRBV6-5 and TRBJ1-1; TRBD1 aligns across 8 bases. The CDR3 totals 15 residues. The germline V gene has CDR1 MNHEY and CDR2 SVGAGI. Trimming at V came to 7 bases and at J to 7 bases, leaving 14 bases not matched to a gene.

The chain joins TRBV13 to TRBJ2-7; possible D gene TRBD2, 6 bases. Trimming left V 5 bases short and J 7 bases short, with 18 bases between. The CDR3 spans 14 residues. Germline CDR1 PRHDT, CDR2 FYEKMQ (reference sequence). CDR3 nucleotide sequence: TGTGCCAGCAGCGGGGGGACGTCGCGGTGGGAGCAGTACTTC. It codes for CASSGGTSRWEQYF.

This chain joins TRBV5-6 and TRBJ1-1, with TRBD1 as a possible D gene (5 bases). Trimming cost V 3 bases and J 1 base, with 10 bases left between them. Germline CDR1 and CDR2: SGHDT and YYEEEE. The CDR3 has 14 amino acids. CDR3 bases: TGTGCCAGCAGCTACAGGTTCGCGAACACTGAAGCTTTCTTT. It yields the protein CASSYRFANTEAFF.

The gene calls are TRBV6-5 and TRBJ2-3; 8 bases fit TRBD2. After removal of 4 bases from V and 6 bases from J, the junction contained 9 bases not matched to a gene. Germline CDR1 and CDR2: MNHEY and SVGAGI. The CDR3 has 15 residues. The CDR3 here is CASSSGTSLVDTQYF. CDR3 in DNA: TGTGCCAGCAGTTCCGGGACTAGTTTGGTCGATACGCAGTATTTT.